A selection of T cell receptor beta chains follows, all from one sample in a study of control samples from healthy donors and cancer patients. Data came from immunoSEQ multiplex PCR; TCRdb stores just in-frame clones and leaves some out. The data show tens of thousands of clones, around 90% seen once. Sequenced: PBMCs. The receptors shown here come from an older woman with head and neck cancer. The CDR3 runs from the conserved cysteine through the conserved F or W. The D gene is left open where the match is weak. Some rows have no size entry. The others give once, few or many, or a class for an expanded clone.

D gene	clone size	V gene	J gene	CDR3 DNA	CDR3 protein
TRBD1	-	TRBV18	TRBJ1-5	TGTGCCAGCTCACCACCCGGGACAGGGTACAATCAGCCCCAGCATTTT	CASSPPGTGYNQPQHF
-	-	TRBV23-1	TRBJ2-7	TGCGCCAGCAGTCCGATTAGGAAAGGTACAGGGTTCAGCTACGAGCAGTACTTC	CASSPIRKGTGFSYEQYF
TRBD2	-	TRBV28	TRBJ2-7	TGTGCCAGCAGTTTAGCTAGCGGAATTATTTCCGAGCAGTACTTC	CASSLASGIISEQYF
-	-	TRBV20-1	TRBJ1-2	TGCAGTGCTAGTGGGGGAGACTATGGCTACACCTTC	CSASGGDYGYTF
TRBD1	-	TRBV3-1/TRBV3-2	TRBJ2-2	TGTGCCAGCAGCTTCCGGGACAGGAGCGCGAACATCGGGGAGCTGTTTTTT	CASSFRDRSANIGELFF
-	-	TRBV20-1	TRBJ1-1	TGCAGTGCTAGTTCCAGATATTTAGAAGCTTTCTTT	CSASSRYLEAFF
TRBD2	-	TRBV27	TRBJ2-7	TGTGCCAGCAGTCTACGAATGACTAGCGGGGTTTACGAGCAGTACTTC	CASSLRMTSGVYEQYF
-	-	TRBV10-2	TRBJ1-1	TGCGCCAGCAGGATAAGAAAGAACACTGAAGCTTTCTTT	CASRIRKNTEAFF
-	-	TRBV19	TRBJ1-5	TGTGCCAGTACCGTTGCGGGGTATAGCAATCAGCCCCAGCATTTT	CASTVAGYSNQPQHF
TRBD2	-	TRBV11-2	TRBJ2-2	TGTGCCAGCAGCATACTAGCGGGGATCACCGGGGAGCTGTTTTTT	CASSILAGITGELFF
-	-	TRBV3-1/TRBV3-2	TRBJ1-1	TGTGCCAGCAGCCAAGGGGGGTCGGGCACTGAAGCTTTCTTT	CASSQGGSGTEAFF
TRBD1	few	TRBV7-9	TRBJ1-2	TGTGCCAGCATGGCCTCAGGGACAGCGAACTATGGCTACACCTTC	CASMASGTANYGYTF